This TCR beta chain was sequenced in a study of response to subunit inactivated influenza vaccine (dated by TCRdb to 2016 to 2019). For context, the study as a whole: Deep quantitative T cell receptor repertoire profiling was used in the study to track responses to a trivalent subunit inactivated influenza vaccine.

The sample holds a few counts of this clonotype. The clone's antigen remains unknown. No clone much larger than this one lies a single base away; base qualities are absent. Overall results and qualifications from the work: According to the authors, only a limited number of new T cells may be recruited by each seasonal influenza vaccination.

The library came from RT-PCR. Sequencing was carried out with an Illumina HiSeq 2500. TCRdb cleaned the public reads at Q25 with fastp, built clones with MiXCR and kept in-frame beta chains. Rows with a matching CDR3 protein are joined into one entry that keeps the most common DNA and genes. This sample lists some 850,000 distinct CDR3 sequences; approximately 17% were detected once. Clones ranked in the top ten supply approximately 10% of the sample. V is cut by 6 bases and J by 6 bases, and the space between the germline ends is 24 bases. Measured from the cysteine to the phenylalanine, the CDR3 is 17 residues long. The kept DNA is CDR3 alone, 51 bases in frame from the first base. CDR1 and CDR2 were assigned from the germline V gene (reference sequence) as DFQATT and SNEGSKA.

The sample was PBMCs from blood, taken 4 to 6 days after vaccination. The chain links TRBV20-1 with TRBJ1-6; TRBD1 could be the D gene, as 6 bases match. The receptor comes from a man aged 45-65 years who received an inactivated influenza vaccine. Donor details come from another sample of the same person, matched by shared clones. The CDR3 reads as follows: CSAKSQRGGVLNSPLHF. The DNA sequence is given as TGCAGTGCCAAATCGCAGAGAGGGGGAGTCCTTAATTCACCCCTCCACTTT.